This TCR beta chain was obtained from a study of blood T cell repertoires in COVID-19. Study summary: Specimens from acute and convalescent COVID-19 originated in the United States, Italy and Spain.

Authors' processing steps: The assay estimated nucleated cells by amplifying reference gene primers. Profiled with immunoSEQ multiplex PCR; TCRdb holds only in-frame clones, not every one. V and J calls and clone size come straight from that table; D and trimming were deduced from the DNA. This sample yields 65,000 to 70,000 clones, of which around 92% are seen a single time; roughly 13% belongs to the top ten. Germline CDR1 is MDHEN and CDR2 is SYDVKM. V lost 6 bases to trimming and J lost 6 bases, with 12 bases between them. This CDR3 contains 13 residues. This clonotype was obtained from a human donor with active COVID-19. The donor label of this sample is uncertain. Input material: peripheral blood. This chain uses TRBV28 with TRBJ1-5; unclear D gene. CDR3 loop: CASRTPSGQPQHF. DNA of the CDR3: TGTGCCAGCAGGACCCCCTCAGGTCAGCCCCAGCATTTT. The full variable domain, its missing parts supplied by reference TRBV28 and TRBJ1-5, is DVKVTQSSRYLVKRTGEKVFLECVQDMDHENMFWYRQDPGLGLRLIYFSYDVKMKEKGDIPEGYSVSREKKERFSLILESASTNQTSMYLCASRTPSGQPQHFGDGTRLSIL.